Below, 24 T cell receptor beta chains from the same sample are listed, as sequenced in a study of blood T cell repertoires in COVID-19. The assay was immunoSEQ multiplex PCR, and TCRdb's table has in-frame clones only and misses some. Of about 160,000 clones listed, 65% to 85% are singletons. Specimen: peripheral blood. These receptors were taken from a woman older than 75 with active or convalescent COVID-19.

The CDR3 DNA reads TGCGCCAACTCGGGGGGACAGGGGGCTCGGTATGGCTACACCTTC. Its translation: CANSGGQGARYGYTF. The chain carries TRBV10-1 and TRBJ1-2; 12 nucleotides align to TRBD1. This CDR3 contains 15 residues. The junction had 11 bases not matched to a gene; V was cut back by 10 bases and J by 5 bases. Germline-derived CDR1 and CDR2 are WNHNN and SYGVQD (reference sequence).

The CDR3 region is CASSPIGTGDEKLFF. CDR3 in DNA: TGCGCCAGCAGCCCGATCGGGACAGGGGATGAAAAACTGTTTTTT. This sequence joins TRBV4-3 and TRBJ1-4, with TRBD1 matching 10 bases. CDR1 and CDR2 (germline): LGHNA, YSLEER. V gave up 4 bases and J gave up 6 bases; unmatched junction bases: 5. The CDR3 consists of 15 residues.

V is TRBV5-1 and J is TRBJ1-1, with a tentative D call TRBD1 (6 bases). V was clipped by 0 bases and J by 13 bases, with 19 bases between them. Germline V gene lookup returns CDR1 SGHRS and CDR2 YFSETQ. The CDR3 is 14 amino acids. CDR3 nucleotides: TGCGCCAGCAGCTTGGAGCGGGACAAGCTGACTGTTTTCTTT. It translates to CASSLERDKLTVFF.

V and J are TRBV7-2 and TRBJ2-1; 7 bases line up with TRBD1. Trimming took 4 bases from V and 0 from J; bases not matched to a gene: 3. This CDR3 is 15 amino acids long. Germline lookup yields CDR1 SGHTA and CDR2 FQGNSA. In nucleotides, the CDR3 is TGTGCCAGCAGCTCCAACAGGGGCTCCTACAATGAGCAGTTCTTC. Its translation: CASSSNRGSYNEQFF.

The gene calls are TRBV19 and TRBJ1-2; 7 nucleotides match TRBD1. Per the germline V gene, CDR1 is LNHDA and CDR2 is SQIVND (reference sequence). V lost 5 bases and J lost 1; bases outside the gene matches: 16. The CDR3 loop spans 18 amino acids. CDR3 residues: CASSGGGRGPRINYGYTF. CDR3 nucleotides: TGTGCCAGTAGTGGAGGGGGCAGGGGCCCTCGCATTAACTATGGCTACACCTTC. Variable domain in full (rest from reference TRBV19 and TRBJ1-2): DGGITQSPKYLFRKEGQNVTLSCEQNLNHDAMYWYRQDPGQGLRLIYYSQIVNDFQKGDIAEGYSVSREKKESFPLTVTSAQKNPTAFYLCASSGGGRGPRINYGYTFGSGTRLTVV.

The rearrangement uses TRBV6-5 and TRBJ2-4; weak D call: TRBD1 (6 bases). Deletions cut 6 bases from V and 9 bases from J, with 15 bases between. The CDR3 extends over 13 amino acids. CDR1 MNHEY and CDR2 SVGAGI come from the germline V gene. The CDR3, as DNA: TGTGCCAGCAGCTTTTCTCAGGGGAGCATTCAGTACTTC. The encoded protein is CASSFSQGSIQYF.

J is TRBJ1-1 and V is TRBV14; tentatively, D is TRBD1 (5 bases). There are 13 residues in the CDR3. V was trimmed by 1 base and J by 13 bases, leaving 16 bases between them. Germline V lookup: CDR1 SGHDN, CDR2 FVKESK. CDR3 DNA sequence: TGTGCCAGCAGCCAAGTAGGGTCCGCCGGGGGTTTCTTT. Its protein is CASSQVGSAGGFF.

The V call is TRBV5-1, the J call TRBJ2-7; 7 bases fit TRBD1. Germline V gene sequence: CDR1 SGHRS, CDR2 YFSETQ. This CDR3 is built from 14 residues. J gave up 0 bases and V 4 bases, and 4 bases lay outside the gene matches. The CDR3 DNA follows: TGCGCCAGCAGCCTACAGGGGATCTCCTACGAGCAGTACTTC. The encoded protein is CASSLQGISYEQYF.

Of note for this clone: The sample contains more than one DNA sequence encoding this CDR3. This chain joins TRBV6-5 and TRBJ1-5; no firm D call. The CDR3 is made up of 14 amino acids. The V end lost 11 bases, the J end lost 0 bases, and 14 bases lay between the germline ends. In germline, CDR1 is MNHEY, CDR2 SVGAGI. The CDR3 region is CASSPRDSNQPQHF. In DNA form, the CDR3 reads TGTGCCTCTTCCCCGAGGGATAGCAATCAGCCCCAGCATTTT.

The count of this clone is one. The chain carries TRBV2 and TRBJ2-2; the D gene is possibly TRBD1 (6 bases). The germline V gene encodes CDR1 SNHLY and CDR2 FYNNEI. The CDR3 spans 14 residues. With 7 bases removed from V and 4 bases from J, the gap between germline ends came to 13 bases. CDR3 coding DNA: TGTGCCAGCACCTCAGGGGTGAGCACCGGGGAGCTGTTTTTT. Its protein product is CASTSGVSTGELFF. The full variable domain, rest sourced from reference TRBV2 and TRBJ2-2, is EPEVTQTPSHQVTQMGQEVILRCVPISNHLYFYWYRQILGQKVEFLVSFYNNEISEKSEIFDDQFSVERPDGSNFTLKIRSTKLEDSAMYFCASTSGVSTGELFFGEGSRLTVL.

The V gene is TRBV5-1, the J gene TRBJ1-2; TRBD1 matches at 11 bases. The CDR3 has 15 amino acids. J gave up 7 bases and V 3 bases, and 8 bases lay outside the gene matches. The V gene's germline CDR1 is SGHRS and CDR2 YFSETQ. The CDR3 nucleotides read TGCGCCAGCAGCTCCGGACAGGGGGCAGTAGGTGGCTACACCTTC. Its protein product is CASSSGQGAVGGYTF.

The chain couples TRBV3-1 (or the pseudogene TRBV3-2) to TRBJ2-1; TRBD2 aligns across 10 bases. There are 19 residues in the CDR3. V lost 0 bases to trimming and J lost 0 bases; unmatched junction nucleotides: 8. From germline, CDR1 is LGHDT and CDR2 YNNKEL (reference sequence). DNA for the CDR3: TGTGCCAGCAGCCAAGATCTAGCGGGGGCCTCTATCTCCTACAATGAGCAGTTCTTC. Its translation: CASSQDLAGASISYNEQFF.

The chain has TRBV25-1 and TRBJ2-7, with D possibly being TRBD2 (6 bases). From germline, CDR1 is MGHDK and CDR2 SYGVNS. The CDR3 spans 15 residues. The V end was cut by 7 bases, the J end by 2 bases, with 18 bases between. CDR3 bases: TGTGCCAGCATCATCATGAGGAGGGACCCCTACGAGCAGTACTTC. Translation gives CASIIMRRDPYEQYF.

This clone was seen a few times. CDR3 sequence: CATSDSGRGASTDTQYF. Written as DNA, the CDR3 is TGTGCCACCAGTGATTCCGGGCGGGGTGCTAGCACAGATACGCAGTATTTT. This rearrangement joins TRBV24-1 to TRBJ2-3; D may be TRBD2 (6 bases). V dropped 2 bases and J dropped 0 bases, with 14 bases sitting between them. The germline V gene has CDR1 KGHDR and CDR2 SFDVKD. This CDR3 comprises 17 residues.

This clone turned up a few times. The chain carries TRBV6-6 and TRBJ1-1; D ambiguous. The CDR3 has 13 residues. Germline loops: CDR1 MNHNY, CDR2 SVGAGI (reference sequence). V lost 5 bases to trimming and J lost 4 bases, with 11 bases between them. CDR3 DNA sequence: TGTGCCAGCAGTCCCGACTCGGGCACTGAAGCTTTCTTT. Amino acids: CASSPDSGTEAFF.

This chain connects TRBV6-5 to TRBJ1-2; 8 nucleotides line up with TRBD1. The V gene end was trimmed by 8 bases and the J gene end by 3 bases; junction bases not matched to a gene: 11. The CDR3 covers 15 residues. Germline assignment: CDR1 MNHEY and CDR2 SVGAGI. DNA of the CDR3: TGTGCCAGCCGACCGCCGACAGGGGACTACTATGGCTACACCTTC. Its protein is CASRPPTGDYYGYTF.

The genes are TRBV30 and TRBJ1-4; 8 bases agree with TRBD1. The germline gives CDR1 GTSNPN, CDR2 SVGIG (reference sequence). V shed 0 bases, J shed 7 bases, and the junction held 4 bases outside the gene matches. The CDR3 consists of 14 residues. CDR3 nucleotides: TGTGCCTGGAGTGTAGGACAGGGAGGTGAAAAACTGTTTTTT. As protein: CAWSVGQGGEKLFF.

This clone came up a few times. The V gene is TRBV5-6, the J gene TRBJ2-4; 8 bases match TRBD2. J was trimmed by 1 base and V by 2 bases; bases with no gene match: 5. The V gene's germline CDR1 is SGHDT and CDR2 YYEEEE. The CDR3 is 16 amino acids. CDR3 coding DNA: TGTGCCAGCAGCTTTCTCGGGGGGGCTGCCAAAAACATTCAGTACTTC. Translating it yields CASSFLGGAAKNIQYF.

J is TRBJ1-1 and V is TRBV6-6; the D is unclear. Trimming took off 4 bases at V and 3 bases at J, with 12 bases between the two ends. CDR3 length equals 14 residues. Germline V CDR1 and CDR2: MNHNY, SVGAGI (reference sequence). The CDR3 reads CASSSPEVYTEAFF. CDR3 in DNA: TGTGCCAGCAGTTCGCCAGAGGTATACACTGAAGCTTTCTTT.

This clone was counted a single time. The chain uses TRBV2 and TRBJ1-3; possibly TRBD1 for D (6 bases). V lost 6 bases and J lost 1, with 10 bases in between. The V gene's germline CDR1 is SNHLY and CDR2 FYNNEI. This CDR3 comprises 14 residues. This chain's CDR3 is CASRLQGSGNTIYF. CDR3 DNA sequence: TGTGCCAGCAGGCTCCAGGGGTCTGGAAACACCATATATTTT.

The V call is TRBV13, the J call TRBJ2-1, with 9 bases matching TRBD1. Germline-derived CDR1 and CDR2 are PRHDT and FYEKMQ (reference sequence). The J segment lost 4 bases and the V segment lost 5 bases, leaving 6 bases of the junction unmatched. CDR3 size: 15 residues. CDR3 sequence: CASSRGQGQYNEQFF. Here the CDR3 DNA reads TGTGCCAGCAGCCGAGGACAGGGGCAATACAATGAGCAGTTCTTC.

The chain recombines TRBV30 with TRBJ1-2, with 10 positions matching TRBD1. With V trimmed by 4 bases and J by 7 bases, 12 bases remained unmatched. Germline V CDR1 and CDR2: GTSNPN, SVGIG (reference sequence). The CDR3 runs to 15 residues. The CDR3 protein is CAWTIQPGTGAGYTF. CDR3 DNA sequence: TGTGCCTGGACTATCCAGCCAGGGACAGGGGCTGGCTACACCTTC.

The CDR3 reads CAWSVTRLAGGLTDTQYF. Here the CDR3 DNA reads TGTGCCTGGAGTGTTACCCGACTAGCGGGGGGGCTCACAGATACGCAGTATTTT. This chain uses TRBV30 with TRBJ2-3; 14 nucleotides match TRBD2. The CDR3 totals 18 residues. Germline CDR1 is GTSNPN and CDR2 is SVGIG (reference sequence). V shed 0 bases and J 2 bases; nucleotides not matched to a gene: 7.

This clone was detected only a few times. The CDR3 here is CASSLSGAGSSYEQYF. CDR3 nucleotides: TGTGCCAGCAGCTTATCAGGGGCCGGTAGCTCCTACGAGCAGTACTTC. The rearrangement joins TRBV7-2 to TRBJ2-7, with TRBD1 as a possible D gene (6 bases). The germline V and J ends were trimmed by 2 bases and 0 bases, with 14 bases remaining between them. This CDR3 has 16 amino acids. The germline V gene has CDR1 SGHTA and CDR2 FQGNSA. The complete variable domain, with remaining parts taken from reference TRBV7-2 and TRBJ2-7, reads GAGVSQSPSNKVTEKGKDVELRCDPISGHTALYWYRQSLGQGLEFLIYFQGNSAPDKSGLPSDRFSAERTGGSVSTLTIQRTQQEDSAVYLCASSLSGAGSSYEQYFGPGTRLTVT.